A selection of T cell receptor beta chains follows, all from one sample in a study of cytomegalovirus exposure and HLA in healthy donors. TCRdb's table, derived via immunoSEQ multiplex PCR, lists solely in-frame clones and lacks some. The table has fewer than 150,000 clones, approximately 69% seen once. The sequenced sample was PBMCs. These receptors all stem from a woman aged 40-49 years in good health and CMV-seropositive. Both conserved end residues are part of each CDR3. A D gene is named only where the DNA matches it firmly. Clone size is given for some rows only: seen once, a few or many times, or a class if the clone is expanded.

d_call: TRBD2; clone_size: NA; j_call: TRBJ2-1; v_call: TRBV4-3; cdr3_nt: TGCGCCAGCAGCCATGAACCAGCGGGGGCGACCTACAATGAGCAGTTCTTC; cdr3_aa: CASSHEPAGATYNEQFF
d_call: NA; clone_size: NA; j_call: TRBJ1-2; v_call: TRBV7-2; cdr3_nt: TGTGCCAGCAGCTTGACCCCGGGAAACTATGGCTACACCTTC; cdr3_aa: CASSLTPGNYGYTF
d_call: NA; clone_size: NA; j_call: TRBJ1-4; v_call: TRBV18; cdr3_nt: TGTGCCAGCTCACCCCGTACTAATGAAAAACTGTTTTTT; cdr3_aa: CASSPRTNEKLFF
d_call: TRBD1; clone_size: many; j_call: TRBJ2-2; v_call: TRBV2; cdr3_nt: TGTGCCATCCCCGGCGTCACCAGACAGGGTATTTGGACCGGGGAGCTGTTTTTT; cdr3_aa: CAIPGVTRQGIWTGELFF
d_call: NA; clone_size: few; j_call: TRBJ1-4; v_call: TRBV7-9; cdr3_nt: TGTGCCAGCAGCGAGTTCGGAGGCGCCTCTAATGAAAAACTGTTTTTT; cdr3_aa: CASSEFGGASNEKLFF
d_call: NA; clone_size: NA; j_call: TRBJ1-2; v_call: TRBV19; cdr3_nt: TGTGCCAGTAGTATAGGAGCAGGCTCTAACTATGGCTACACCTTC; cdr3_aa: CASSIGAGSNYGYTF
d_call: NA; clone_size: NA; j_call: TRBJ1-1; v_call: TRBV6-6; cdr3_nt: TGTGCCAGCAGACCCAGGGCAAACACTGAAGCTTTCTTT; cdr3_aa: CASRPRANTEAFF
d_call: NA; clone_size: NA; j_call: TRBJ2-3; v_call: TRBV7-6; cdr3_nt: TGTGCCAGCAGCCCGGAACTAGCAAATACGCAGTATTTT; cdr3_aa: CASSPELANTQYF
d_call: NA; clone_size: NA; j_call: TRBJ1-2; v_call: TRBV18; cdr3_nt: TGTGCCAGCTCACCAGAAACGGCTGGGGCGGGCTACACCTTC; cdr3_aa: CASSPETAGAGYTF
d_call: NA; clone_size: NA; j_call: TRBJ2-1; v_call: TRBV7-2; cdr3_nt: TGTGCCAGCAGCTTAAGATCTTTCCGGAGCAATGAGCAGTTCTTC; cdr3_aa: CASSLRSFRSNEQFF
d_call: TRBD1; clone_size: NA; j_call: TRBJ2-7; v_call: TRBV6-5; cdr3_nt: TGTGCCAGCAGTTCCCCCGGGACAGGGCCCTACGAGCAGTACTTC; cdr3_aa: CASSSPGTGPYEQYF
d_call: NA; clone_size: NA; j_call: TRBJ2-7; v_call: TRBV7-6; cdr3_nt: TGTGCCAGCAGCTCAGATGCAGGGAAATACGAGCAGTACTTC; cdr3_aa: CASSSDAGKYEQYF
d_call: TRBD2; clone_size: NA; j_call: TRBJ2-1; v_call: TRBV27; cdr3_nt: TGTGCCAGCTGCGGGGGGGGTCTCTACAATGAACAGTTCTTC; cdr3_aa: CASCGGGLYNEQFF
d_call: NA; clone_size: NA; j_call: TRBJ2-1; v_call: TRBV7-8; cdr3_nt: TGTGCCAGCAGCTTATTCTCTTCCAGCTCCTACAATGAGCAGTTCTTC; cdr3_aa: CASSLFSSSSYNEQFF
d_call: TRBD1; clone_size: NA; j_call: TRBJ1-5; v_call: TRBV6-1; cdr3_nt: TGTGCCAGCAGTCAGACAGGGGACCTCAATCAGCCCCAGCATTTT; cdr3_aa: CASSQTGDLNQPQHF
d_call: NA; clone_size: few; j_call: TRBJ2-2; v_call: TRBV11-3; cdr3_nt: TGTGCCAGCAGCCAGGGACATATTGACACCGGGGAGCTGTTTTTT; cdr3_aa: CASSQGHIDTGELFF
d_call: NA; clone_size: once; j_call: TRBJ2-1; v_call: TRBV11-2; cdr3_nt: TGTGCCAGCAAGTACAGGGCCAATGAGCAGCTCTTC; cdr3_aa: CASKYRANEQLF
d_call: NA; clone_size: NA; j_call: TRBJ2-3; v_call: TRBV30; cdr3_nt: TGTGCCTGGAGGGCCGCCAACCATCGCACAGATACGCAGTATTTT; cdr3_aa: CAWRAANHRTDTQYF
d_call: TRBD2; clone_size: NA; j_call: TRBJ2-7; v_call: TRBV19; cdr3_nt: TGTGCCAGTAGGGGAGGGACCTACGAGCAGTACTTC; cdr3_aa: CASRGGTYEQYF
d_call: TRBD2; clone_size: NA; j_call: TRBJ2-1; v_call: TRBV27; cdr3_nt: TGTGCCAGCAGTTTAGGCCTAGCGGCCTACAATGAGCAGTTCTTC; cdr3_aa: CASSLGLAAYNEQFF
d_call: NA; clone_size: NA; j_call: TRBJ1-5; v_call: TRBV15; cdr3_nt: TGTGCCACCAGCAGCCTCCGGTACAATCAGCCCCAGCATTTT; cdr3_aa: CATSSLRYNQPQHF
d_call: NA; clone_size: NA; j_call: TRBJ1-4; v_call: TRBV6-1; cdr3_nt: TGTGCCAGCAGTTTGACAGTTAATGAAAAACTGTTTTTT; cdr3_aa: CASSLTVNEKLFF
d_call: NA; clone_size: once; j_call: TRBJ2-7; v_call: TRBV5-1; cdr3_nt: TGCGCCAGCAGCTTGCAATTAGCTAGTTACGAGCAGTACTTC; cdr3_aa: CASSLQLASYEQYF
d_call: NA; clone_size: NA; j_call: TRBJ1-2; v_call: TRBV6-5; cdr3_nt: TGTGCCAGCAGTCGTACGGCAGGTACCTCCTATGGCTACACCTTC; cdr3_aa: CASSRTAGTSYGYTF
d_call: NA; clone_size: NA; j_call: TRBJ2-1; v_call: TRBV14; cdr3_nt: TGTGCCAGCAGCCAAGATCATCCTAGCCTCTCCTACAATGAGCAGTTCTTC; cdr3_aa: CASSQDHPSLSYNEQFF
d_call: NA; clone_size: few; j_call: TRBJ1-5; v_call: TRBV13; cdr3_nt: TGTGCCAGCAGACGCGGGCGTTGGGGCAATCAGCCCCAGCATTTT; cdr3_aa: CASRRGRWGNQPQHF
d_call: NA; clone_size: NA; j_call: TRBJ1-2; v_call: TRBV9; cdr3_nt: TGTGCCAGCAGCCCCTTTATACCCGGGACAAGGTATTTAGCTAACTATGGCTACACCTTC; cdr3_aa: CASSPFIPGTRYLANYGYTF